Included here is one T cell receptor beta chain sequence, with context. Within its sample, this clonotype is medium-sized (0.01 to 0.1%). Its antigen is currently not known. No clone much larger than this one lies a single base away; base qualities are absent. This sample was included in a study of T cell repertoires in aging, cancer and after chemotherapy (dated by TCRdb to the late 2010s). Background on the whole study: Donors were distributed across six age groups ranging from 30 or younger to 70 or older, with at least three individuals included per group. Paired pre- and post-chemotherapy samples in the hematological group came from chronic lymphocytic leukemia patients treated with fludarabine- or bendamustine-based regimens. The full dataset contained several million TCR reads. Alongside fewer than 100 healthy donors serving as a reference group, the cohort included roughly 220 cancer patients, of whom around 91 had hematological cancers and approximately 120 had solid cancers. Peripheral blood TCR beta repertoires from healthy donors and cancer patients were profiled to examine immunoaging and T cell reconstitution after chemotherapy. The paper's findings and limits, for the study overall: Lymphoid organ infiltration was present in hematological cancer patients, and this infiltration may itself impair thymic emigration or peripheral T cell expansion. In healthy donors, the decline in TCR diversity with age was mainly explained by loss of richness, whereas in cancer patients loss of evenness was also found to contribute. According to the authors, the repertoire data do not allow conclusions to be drawn about immunological memory after chemotherapy. Compared with age-matched healthy donors, untreated patients with either hematological or solid cancers had significantly lower TCR diversity in the blood along with higher clonality. Median generation probability increased over the chemotherapy interval in both cancer cohorts, suggesting repertoire reconstitution through rebound thymic output.

Rearranged TRB sequences spanning V, D and J segments were amplified in a multiplex touch-down PCR with a mixed TRB-A/B primer pool. Illumina adapters and sample indices were attached to the amplicons through two consecutive PCR reactions run with Phusion HS II polymerase. After gel purification with the NucleoSpin Gel and PCR Clean-up kit, the amplicons were checked using Qubit and an Agilent 2100 Bioanalyzer. Libraries were sequenced on an Illumina MiSeq using 600-cycle, single-indexed, paired-end runs. The paper's processing steps were these. MiXCR versions 2.12 and 3.0.5 were used to process the TRB sequences. Each unique CDR3 nucleotide sequence was counted as one clone, and only productive sequences with at least two reads were retained. The repertoire metrics were Shannon diversity, evenness, clonality (calculated as one minus evenness), and diversity profiles parameterized by alpha from 0 to 5. Generation probabilities of clones in paired pre- and post-chemotherapy samples were computed with the IGoR algorithm. TCRdb reworked the public reads: Q25 trimming with fastp, MiXCR clone assembly, productive beta chains retained. Identical CDR3 proteins give one entry, which carries the most common genes and DNA. None of the V and J calls come from the authors' own analysis; TCRdb made them. This sample gives 10,000 to 15,000 distinct CDR3 sequences in total; around a quarter of them show up just once. Together, the top ten hold 8% to 10% of the sample.

TCR beta rearrangements were amplified from genomic DNA extracted from peripheral blood rather than from sorted cells or RNA. Deletion took 2 bases off V and 3 bases off J, with a span of 6 bases between the germline ends. The CDR3 numbers 13 residues from cysteine through phenylalanine. The CDR3 DNA has 39 bases and is translated from base 1. CDR1 and CDR2, looked up from the germline V gene (reference sequence), are MNHNY and SVGAGI. The specimen was blood. The chain is encoded by TRBV6-6 joined to TRBJ2-3; the D gene is not confidently resolved. The source is a human donor with a blood cancer. The encoded CDR3 is CASSYRETDTQYF. Here is the DNA: TGTGCCAGCAGTTACAGGGAAACAGATACGCAGTATTTT.